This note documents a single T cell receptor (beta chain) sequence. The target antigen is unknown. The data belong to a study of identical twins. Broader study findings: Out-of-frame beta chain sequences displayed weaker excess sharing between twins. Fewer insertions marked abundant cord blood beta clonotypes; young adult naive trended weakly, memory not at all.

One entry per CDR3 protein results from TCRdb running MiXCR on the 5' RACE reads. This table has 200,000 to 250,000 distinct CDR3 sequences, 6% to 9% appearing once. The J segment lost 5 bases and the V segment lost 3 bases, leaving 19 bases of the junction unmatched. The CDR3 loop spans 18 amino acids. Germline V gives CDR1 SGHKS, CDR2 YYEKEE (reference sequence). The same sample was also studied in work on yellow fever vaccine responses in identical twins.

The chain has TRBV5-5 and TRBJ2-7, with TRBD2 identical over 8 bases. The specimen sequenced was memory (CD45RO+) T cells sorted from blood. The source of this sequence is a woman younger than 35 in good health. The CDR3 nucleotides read TGTGCCAGCAGCTCTGTGGACTTCGGGTTAGCGGGGTTGAACGAGCAGTACTTC. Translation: CASSSVDFGLAGLNEQYF.